One and the same sample provided the 19 T cell receptor beta chains below, sequenced in a study of blood T cells in healthy people across ages. The second PCR ran roughly 6 to 11 cycles with a sample-barcoded 5' primer and J-beta primers. TCRdb itself ran the 5' RACE reads through MiXCR, one entry per CDR3 protein. The sample carries hundreds of thousands of distinct CDR3 sequences, 45% to 50% recorded once. Sequenced input: blood. The receptors shown here come from a woman aged 60 to 75 in good health.

The chain carries TRBV25-1 and TRBJ1-1, with TRBD1 matching 10 bases. Germline lookup yields CDR1 MGHDK and CDR2 SYGVNS. After removal of 7 bases from V and 6 bases from J, the junction contained 5 bases not matched to a gene. This CDR3 comprises 13 residues. Here the CDR3 DNA reads TGTGCCAGCATTGAGACAGGGGGCCCTGAAGCTTTCTTT. The encoded protein is CASIETGGPEAFF.

The table lists this clonotype with many counts. The chain joins TRBV10-3 to TRBJ1-6; no clear D. Trimming removed 8 bases at V and 0 bases at J, with 8 bases between. Per germline, CDR1 ENHRY and CDR2 SYGVKD. This CDR3 region has 14 residues. The CDR3 bases are TGTGCCATCTGTGGGAGCTCCTATAATTCACCCCTCCACTTT. It encodes CAICGSSYNSPLHF.

Only a few counts were recorded for this clonotype. The genes are TRBV10-3 and TRBJ1-1; TRBD1 matches 9 bases. The J segment lost 4 bases and the V segment lost 6 bases, leaving 3 bases of the junction unmatched. The CDR3 is 13 residues long. From germline, CDR1 is ENHRY and CDR2 SYGVKD. The CDR3 is CAISADRGTEAFF. In nucleotides, the CDR3 is TGTGCCATCAGCGCGGACAGGGGCACTGAAGCTTTCTTT.

The chain links TRBV20-1 to TRBJ2-1, with 7 bases that match TRBD2. V was pared by 7 bases and J by 7 bases, with 16 bases of the junction left unmatched. The length of the CDR3 is 15 residues. Germline V gene lookup returns CDR1 DFQATT and CDR2 SNEGSKA (reference sequence). The CDR3 bases are TGCAGTGGAATGGGAGTAGCGGGCTTTGAGAATGAGCAGTTCTTC. Residues: CSGMGVAGFENEQFF.

The chain recombines TRBV6-1 with TRBJ1-5; D gene ambiguous. The CDR3 is made up of 14 amino acids. V was trimmed by 3 bases and J by 4 bases, leaving 10 bases between them. Germline V CDR1 and CDR2: MNHNS, SASEGT. This chain's CDR3 is CASSENDANQPQHF. The CDR3 DNA follows: TGTGCCAGCAGTGAGAACGACGCGAATCAGCCCCAGCATTTT.

The gene calls are TRBV24-1 and TRBJ2-3; TRBD1 matches 11 bases. The V segment lost 4 bases and the J segment 4 bases; nucleotides outside the gene matches: 6. Germline V gene lookup returns CDR1 KGHDR and CDR2 SFDVKD. This CDR3 region has 16 residues. The CDR3 DNA reads TGTGCCACCAGTGACCGGACAGGGGGCAGTTCAGATACGCAGTATTTT. The encoded protein is CATSDRTGGSSDTQYF.

This rearrangement joins TRBV25-1 to TRBJ2-1; 8 nucleotides match TRBD2. The trim removed 1 base at V and 0 bases at J, leaving 11 bases unmatched. Germline V gene sequence: CDR1 MGHDK, CDR2 SYGVNS. The CDR3 sequence is 19 residues long. DNA of the CDR3: TGTGCCAGCAGTGAATGGGGAAGGGGCGGGGGGAGCTCCTACAATGAGCAGTTCTTC. Amino acids: CASSEWGRGGGSSYNEQFF. The full variable domain, its missing parts supplied by reference TRBV25-1 and TRBJ2-1, is EADIYQTPRYLVIGTGKKITLECSQTMGHDKMYWYQQDPGMELHLIHYSYGVNSTEKGDLSSESTVSRIRTEHFPLTLESARPSHTSQYLCASSEWGRGGGSSYNEQFFGPGTRLTVL.

This clonotype was recorded only once. V and J are TRBV12-3 or TRBV12-4 and TRBJ2-5; possible D gene TRBD2, 6 bases. Trimming shortened V by 1 base and J by 5 bases, and 14 bases separated the two germline ends. The CDR3 extends over 15 amino acids. In nucleotides, the CDR3 is TGTGCCAGCAGTTTAGGATCGGGAGACGGTGAGACCCAGTACTTC. Its protein product is CASSLGSGDGETQYF.

Note on this clonotype: Mismatch with germline at one junction end may stem from a read error. This rearrangement joins TRBV20-1 to TRBJ1-1, with TRBD1 as a possible D gene (5 bases). Germline CDR1 reads DFQATT; CDR2 reads SNEGSKA (reference sequence). The CDR3 totals 17 residues. CDR3 coding DNA: TGCAGTGCTAGCGAACTCAGGGTTGGGAGCATGAACTCTGAAGCTTTCTTT. Residues: CSASELRVGSMNSEAFF.

This clonotype has just a few counts. The V and J genes are TRBV29-1 and TRBJ1-1, with D tentatively TRBD1 (5 bases). Trimming cost V 1 base and J 0 bases, with 9 bases left between them. The CDR3 is made up of 14 amino acids. Germline CDR1 SQVTM, CDR2 ANQGSEA. For the CDR3, the DNA is TGCAGCGTTGAAGTCGGGGGATTGAACACTGAAGCTTTCTTT. This sequence encodes CSVEVGGLNTEAFF.

V usage is TRBV7-2 and J usage is TRBJ1-2, with D hard to call. V lost 3 bases, J lost 1 base, and 9 bases lay in between. Germline V lookup: CDR1 SGHTA, CDR2 FQGNSA. This CDR3 has 14 amino acids. CDR3 bases: TGTGCCAGCAGCTTTATGCAGATTAACTATGGCTACACCTTC. Protein product: CASSFMQINYGYTF.

The table lists this clonotype with a few counts. The chain joins TRBV20-1 to TRBJ1-2, with a tentative D call TRBD1 (5 bases). The CDR3 consists of 12 residues. V was trimmed by 4 bases and J by 5 bases, leaving 11 bases between them. The germline gives CDR1 DFQATT, CDR2 SNEGSKA (reference sequence). CDR3 region: CSAKEGIYGYTF. The CDR3 DNA reads TGCAGTGCTAAAGAGGGGATTTATGGCTACACCTTC.

This chain uses TRBV24-1 with TRBJ2-1; the D call may be TRBD1 or TRBD2 (5 bases each). Germline values: CDR1 KGHDR, CDR2 SFDVKD. CDR3 length: 17 residues. The V gene lost 4 bases and the J gene lost 0 bases, with 15 bases spanning the gap. The CDR3: CATSETTGQSSYNEQFF. The CDR3 DNA reads as TGTGCCACCAGTGAGACTACAGGTCAAAGCTCCTACAATGAGCAGTTCTTC.

CDR3 coding DNA: TGCAGCGTTGGGGCAGGGACTAACTATGGCTACACCTTC. Protein sequence: CSVGAGTNYGYTF. The V gene is TRBV29-1, the J gene TRBJ1-2, with D possibly TRBD1 on 5 matching bases. The CDR3 extends over 13 amino acids. The V end lost 4 bases, the J end lost 0 bases, and 9 bases lay between the germline ends. Looked up from germline, CDR1 is SQVTM and CDR2 is ANQGSEA.

V gene TRBV19 combines with J gene TRBJ2-6; 7 positions agree with TRBD1. The trim removed 5 bases at V and 0 bases at J, leaving 7 bases unmatched. This CDR3 comprises 17 residues. Per germline, CDR1 LNHDA and CDR2 SQIVND (reference sequence). The CDR3 is CASSRQGSSSGANVLTF. The CDR3 DNA sequence: TGTGCCAGTAGTCGACAGGGATCGAGCTCTGGGGCCAACGTCCTGACTTTC.

The CDR3 coding sequence is TGCAGTGCTAGTTTTCCTAGCGGGCAAGAGACCCAGTACTTC. This encodes CSASFPSGQETQYF. V gene TRBV20-1 combines with J gene TRBJ2-4; 8 nucleotides line up with TRBD2. The end of the DNA aligns better with TRBJ2-5, so the J call may be wrong. This CDR3 comprises 14 residues. Germline V CDR1 and CDR2: DFQATT, SNEGSKA (reference sequence).

CDR3 nucleotide sequence: TGTGCCAGCAGTTTATCCCGATATTACGAGCAGTACTTC. Translation: CASSLSRYYEQYF. The V gene is TRBV27, the J gene TRBJ2-5; no clear D gene. Gene TRBJ2-7 matches the end of the DNA better, so the J call may be wrong. This CDR3 has 13 amino acids. Germline V gives CDR1 MNHEY, CDR2 SMNVEV (reference sequence).

The chain carries TRBV20-1 and TRBJ2-1, with D maybe TRBD2 (6 bases). There are 14 residues in the CDR3. The germline gives CDR1 DFQATT, CDR2 SNEGSKA (reference sequence). Deletions cut 5 bases from V and 0 bases from J, with 11 bases between. CDR3 bases: TGCAGTGCTGTTAACGGGGGCTCCTACAATGAGCAGTTCTTC. Translation: CSAVNGGSYNEQFF.

V and J are TRBV6-5 and TRBJ2-5; D is uncertain. Trimming removed 4 bases at V and 4 bases at J, with 10 bases between. The CDR3 extends over 13 amino acids. Looked up from germline, CDR1 is MNHEY and CDR2 is SVGAGI. This CDR3 reads CASSSRMGETQYF. The CDR3 nucleotides are TGTGCCAGCAGTTCTAGGATGGGAGAGACCCAGTACTTC.